The following is a T cell receptor beta chain sequence with its context. The data are from a study of T cell responses to AZD1222 COVID-19 vaccine. This table comes from immunoSEQ multiplex PCR, and its TCRdb copy is limited to in-frame clones, with some not included. Among 65,000 to 95,000 clones listed, 80% were seen once. With V trimmed by 0 bases and J by 5 bases, 4 bases remained unmatched. CDR3 size: 16 residues. Per the germline V gene, CDR1 is SGHVS and CDR2 is FQNEAQ. The sample here was peripheral blood, taken on day 0 of AZD1222 vaccination. The clonotype was recovered from an adult in good health. J is TRBJ2-5 and V is TRBV7-8; TRBD2 aligns across 12 bases. The CDR3 bases are TGTGCCAGCAGCTTAGCTGGACTAGCGGGACGCGAGACCCAGTACTTC. Amino acids: CASSLAGLAGRETQYF. Based on the CDR3 plus reference TRBV7-8 and TRBJ2-5, the full variable domain is GAGVSQSPRYKVAKRGQDVALRCDPISGHVSLFWYQQALGQGPEFLTYFQNEAQLDKSGLPSDRFFAERPEGSVSTLKIQRTQQEDSAVYLCASSLAGLAGRETQYFGPGTRLLVL.